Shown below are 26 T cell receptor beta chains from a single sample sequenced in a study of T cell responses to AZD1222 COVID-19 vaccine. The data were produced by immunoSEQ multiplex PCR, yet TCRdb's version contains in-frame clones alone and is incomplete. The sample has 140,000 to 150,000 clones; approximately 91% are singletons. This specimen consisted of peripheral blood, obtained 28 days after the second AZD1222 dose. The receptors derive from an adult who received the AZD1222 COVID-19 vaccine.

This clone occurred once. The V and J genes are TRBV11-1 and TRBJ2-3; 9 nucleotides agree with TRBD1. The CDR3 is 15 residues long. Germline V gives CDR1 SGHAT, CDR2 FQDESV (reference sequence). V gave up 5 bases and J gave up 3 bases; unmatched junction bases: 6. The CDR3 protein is CASSIQGASTDTQYF. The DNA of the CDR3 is TGTGCCAGCAGCATACAGGGGGCGTCGACAGATACGCAGTATTTT.

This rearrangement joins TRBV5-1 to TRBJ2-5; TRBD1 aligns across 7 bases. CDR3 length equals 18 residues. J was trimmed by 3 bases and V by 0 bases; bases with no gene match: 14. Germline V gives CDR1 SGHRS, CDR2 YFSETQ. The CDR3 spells CASSLAGQGVRFKETQYF. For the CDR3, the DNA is TGCGCCAGCAGCTTGGCGGGGCAGGGGGTAAGATTCAAAGAGACCCAGTACTTC.

The chain's CDR3 is CANVGSNSNQPQHF. DNA of the CDR3: TGTGCCAACGTGGGCAGTAATAGCAATCAGCCCCAGCATTTT. The chain uses TRBV27 and TRBJ1-5, with D hard to call. The CDR3 contains 14 residues. With 10 bases removed from V and 0 bases from J, the gap between germline ends came to 13 bases. Germline CDR1 and CDR2: MNHEY and SMNVEV (reference sequence).

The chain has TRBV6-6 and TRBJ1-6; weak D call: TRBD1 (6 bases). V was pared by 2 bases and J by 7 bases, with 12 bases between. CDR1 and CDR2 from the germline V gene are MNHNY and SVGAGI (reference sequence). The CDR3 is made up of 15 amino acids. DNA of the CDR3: TGTGCCAGCAGTTACAATCAGGGGAGAAATTCACCCCTCCACTTT. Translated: CASSYNQGRNSPLHF.

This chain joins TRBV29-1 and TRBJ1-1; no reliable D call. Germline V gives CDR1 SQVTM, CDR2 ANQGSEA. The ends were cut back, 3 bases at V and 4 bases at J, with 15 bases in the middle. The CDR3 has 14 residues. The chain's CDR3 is CSVDKGSLSTEAFF. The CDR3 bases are TGCAGCGTTGATAAGGGCAGCTTGAGCACTGAAGCTTTCTTT.

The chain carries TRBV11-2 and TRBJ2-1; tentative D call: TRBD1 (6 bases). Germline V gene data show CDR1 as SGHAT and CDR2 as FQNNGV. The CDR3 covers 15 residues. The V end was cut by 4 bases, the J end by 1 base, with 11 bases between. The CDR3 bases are TGTGCCAGCAGCTCCGGGACACCATCCTACAATGAGCAGTTCTTC. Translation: CASSSGTPSYNEQFF. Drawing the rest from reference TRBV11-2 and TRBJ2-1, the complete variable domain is EAGVAQSPRYKIIEKRQSVAFWCNPISGHATLYWYQQILGQGPKLLIQFQNNGVVDDSQLPKDRFSAERLKGVDSTLKIQPAKLEDSAVYLCASSSGTPSYNEQFFGPGTRLTVL.

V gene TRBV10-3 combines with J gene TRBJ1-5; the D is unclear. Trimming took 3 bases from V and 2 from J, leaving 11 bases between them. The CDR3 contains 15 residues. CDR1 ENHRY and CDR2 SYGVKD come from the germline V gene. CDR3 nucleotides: TGTGCCATCAGTGACCCTGGTAGCGGCAATCAGCCCCAGCATTTT. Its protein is CAISDPGSGNQPQHF.

In DNA form, the CDR3 reads TGTGCCAGCAGCTTAGTGGGAATGGGAGTAGAGACCCAGTACTTC. Amino acids: CASSLVGMGVETQYF. The V gene is TRBV5-4, the J gene TRBJ2-5; D is possibly TRBD2 (5 bases). Trimming cost V 2 bases and J 4 bases, with 15 bases left between them. Germline CDR1 and CDR2: SGHNT and YYREEE (reference sequence). The CDR3 spans 15 residues.

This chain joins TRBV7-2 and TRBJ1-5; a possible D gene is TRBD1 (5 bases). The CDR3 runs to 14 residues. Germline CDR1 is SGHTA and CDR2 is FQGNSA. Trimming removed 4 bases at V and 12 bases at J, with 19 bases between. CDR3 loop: CASSSGGTAEVQHF. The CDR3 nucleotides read TGTGCCAGCAGCTCAGGCGGGACGGCTGAGGTCCAGCATTTT.

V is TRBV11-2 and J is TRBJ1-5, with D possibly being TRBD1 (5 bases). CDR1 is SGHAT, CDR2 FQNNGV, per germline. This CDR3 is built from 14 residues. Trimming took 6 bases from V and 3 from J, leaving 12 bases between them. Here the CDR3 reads CASSPGTDNQPQHF. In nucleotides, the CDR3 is TGTGCCAGCAGTCCCGGGACGGACAATCAGCCCCAGCATTTT.

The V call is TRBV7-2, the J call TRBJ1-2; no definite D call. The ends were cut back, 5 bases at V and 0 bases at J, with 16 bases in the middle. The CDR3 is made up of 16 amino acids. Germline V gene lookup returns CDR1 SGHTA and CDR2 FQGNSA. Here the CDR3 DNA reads TGTGCCAGCAGCCCACCGTTAGAGTTAGCTAACTATGGCTACACCTTC. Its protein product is CASSPPLELANYGYTF. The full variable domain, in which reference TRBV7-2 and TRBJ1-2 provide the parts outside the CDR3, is GAGVSQSPSNKVTEKGKDVELRCDPISGHTALYWYRQSLGQGLEFLIYFQGNSAPDKSGLPSDRFSAERTGGSVSTLTIQRTQQEDSAVYLCASSPPLELANYGYTFGSGTRLTVV.

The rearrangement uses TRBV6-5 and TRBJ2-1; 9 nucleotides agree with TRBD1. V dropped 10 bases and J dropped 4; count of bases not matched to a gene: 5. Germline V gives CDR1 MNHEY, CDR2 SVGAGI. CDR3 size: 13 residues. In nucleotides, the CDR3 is TGTGCCACGACAGGGGGGTTTTACAATGAGCAGTTCTTC. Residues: CATTGGFYNEQFF.

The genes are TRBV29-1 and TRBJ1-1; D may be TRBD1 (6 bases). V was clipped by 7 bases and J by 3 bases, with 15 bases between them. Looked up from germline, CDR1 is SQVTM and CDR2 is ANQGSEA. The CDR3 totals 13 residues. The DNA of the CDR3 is TGCAGCGCCAGACGAGGGGGGGACACTGAAGCTTTCTTT. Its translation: CSARRGGDTEAFF.

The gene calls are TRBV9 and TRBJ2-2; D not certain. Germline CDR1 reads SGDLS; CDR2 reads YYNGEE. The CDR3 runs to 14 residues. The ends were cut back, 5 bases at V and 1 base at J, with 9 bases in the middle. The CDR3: CASRITENTGELFF. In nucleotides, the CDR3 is TGTGCCAGCAGGATCACCGAGAACACCGGGGAGCTGTTTTTT. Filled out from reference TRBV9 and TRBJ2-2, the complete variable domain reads DSGVTQTPKHLITATGQRVTLRCSPRSGDLSVYWYQQSLDQGLQFLIQYYNGEERAKGNILERFSAQQFPDLHSELNLSSLELGDSALYFCASRITENTGELFFGEGSRLTVL.

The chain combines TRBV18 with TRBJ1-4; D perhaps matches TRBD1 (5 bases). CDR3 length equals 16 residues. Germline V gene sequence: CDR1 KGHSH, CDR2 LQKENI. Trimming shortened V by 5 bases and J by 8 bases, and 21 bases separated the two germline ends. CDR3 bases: TGTGCCAGCTCATCTGACTCGACAGACACGGGGGAAAAACTGTTTTTT. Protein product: CASSSDSTDTGEKLFF.

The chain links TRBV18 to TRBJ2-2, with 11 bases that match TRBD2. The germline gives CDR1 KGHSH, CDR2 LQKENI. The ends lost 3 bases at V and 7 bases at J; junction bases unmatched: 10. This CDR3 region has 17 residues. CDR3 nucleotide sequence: TGTGCCAGCTCACCGATCGCCACTAGCGGGAGTGACGGGGAGCTGTTTTTT. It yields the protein CASSPIATSGSDGELFF.

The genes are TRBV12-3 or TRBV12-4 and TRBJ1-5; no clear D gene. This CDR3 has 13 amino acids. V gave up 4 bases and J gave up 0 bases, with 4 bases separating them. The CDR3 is CASSYNSNQPQHF. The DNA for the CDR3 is TGTGCCAGCAGTTACAATAGCAATCAGCCCCAGCATTTT.

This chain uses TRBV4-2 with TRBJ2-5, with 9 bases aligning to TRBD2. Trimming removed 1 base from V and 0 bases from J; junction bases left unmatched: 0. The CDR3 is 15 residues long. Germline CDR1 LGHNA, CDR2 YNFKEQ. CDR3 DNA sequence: TGTGCCAGCAGCCAAGGGACTAGCGACCAAGAGACCCAGTACTTC. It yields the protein CASSQGTSDQETQYF.

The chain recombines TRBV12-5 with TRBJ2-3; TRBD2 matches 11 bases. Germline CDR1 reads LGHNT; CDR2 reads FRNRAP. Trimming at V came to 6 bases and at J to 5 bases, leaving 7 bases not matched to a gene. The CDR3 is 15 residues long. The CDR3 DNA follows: TGTGCTAGTGGGCGTAGCGGGAGGGCGGGAGATACGCAGTATTTT. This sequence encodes CASGRSGRAGDTQYF. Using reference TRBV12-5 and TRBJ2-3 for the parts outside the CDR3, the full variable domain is DARVTQTPRHKVTEMGQEVTMRCQPILGHNTVFWYRQTMMQGLELLAYFRNRAPLDDSGMPKDRFSAEMPDATLATLKIQPSEPRDSAVYFCASGRSGRAGDTQYFGPGTRLTVL.

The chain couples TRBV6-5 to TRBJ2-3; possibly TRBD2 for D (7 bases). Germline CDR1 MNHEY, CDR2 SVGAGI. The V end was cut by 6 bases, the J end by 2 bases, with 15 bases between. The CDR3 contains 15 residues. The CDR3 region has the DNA TGTGCCAGCAGCTCCCCGGGGGGCCACACAGATACGCAGTATTTT. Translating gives CASSSPGGHTDTQYF.

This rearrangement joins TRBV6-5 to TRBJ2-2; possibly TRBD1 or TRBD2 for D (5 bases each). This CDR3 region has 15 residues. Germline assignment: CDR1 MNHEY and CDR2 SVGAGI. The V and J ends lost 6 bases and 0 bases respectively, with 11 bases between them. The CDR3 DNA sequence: TGTGCCAGCAGCCGGGACCATGCGAACACCGGGGAGCTGTTTTTT. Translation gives CASSRDHANTGELFF.

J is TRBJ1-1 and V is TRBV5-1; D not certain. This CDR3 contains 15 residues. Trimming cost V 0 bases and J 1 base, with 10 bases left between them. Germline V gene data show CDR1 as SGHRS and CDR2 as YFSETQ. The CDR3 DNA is TGCGCCAGCAGCTTGGTGCCAGGAGGGAACACTGAAGCTTTCTTT. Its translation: CASSLVPGGNTEAFF.

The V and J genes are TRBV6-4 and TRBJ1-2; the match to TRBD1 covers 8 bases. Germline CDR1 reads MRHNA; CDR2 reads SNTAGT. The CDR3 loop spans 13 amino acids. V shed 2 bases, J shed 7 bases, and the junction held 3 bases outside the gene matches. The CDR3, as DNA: TGTGCCAGCAGTGACCTTGGGACAGGTGGCTACACCTTC. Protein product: CASSDLGTGGYTF.

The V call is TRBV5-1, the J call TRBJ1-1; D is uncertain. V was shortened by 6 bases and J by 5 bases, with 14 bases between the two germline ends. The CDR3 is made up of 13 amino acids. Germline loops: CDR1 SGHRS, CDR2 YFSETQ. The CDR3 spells CASNLEGMTEAFF. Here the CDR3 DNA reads TGCGCCAGCAACCTAGAAGGGATGACTGAAGCTTTCTTT. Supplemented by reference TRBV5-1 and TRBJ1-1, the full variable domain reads KAGVTQTPRYLIKTRGQQVTLSCSPISGHRSVSWYQQTPGQGLQFLFEYFSETQRNKGNFPGRFSGRQFSNSRSEMNVSTLELGDSALYLCASNLEGMTEAFFGQGTRLTVV.

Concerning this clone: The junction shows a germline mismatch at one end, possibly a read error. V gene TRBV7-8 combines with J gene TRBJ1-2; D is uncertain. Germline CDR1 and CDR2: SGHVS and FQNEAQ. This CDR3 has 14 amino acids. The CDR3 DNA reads TGTGCCAGCAGTTTAGTTGCGACATCCCATGGCTACACCTTC. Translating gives CASSLVATSHGYTF.

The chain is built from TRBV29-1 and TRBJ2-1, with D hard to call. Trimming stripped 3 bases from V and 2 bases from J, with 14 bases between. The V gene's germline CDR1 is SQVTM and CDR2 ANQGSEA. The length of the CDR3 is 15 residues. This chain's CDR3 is CSVENDQIPYNEQFF. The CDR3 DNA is TGCAGCGTTGAGAATGACCAGATCCCCTACAATGAGCAGTTCTTC.